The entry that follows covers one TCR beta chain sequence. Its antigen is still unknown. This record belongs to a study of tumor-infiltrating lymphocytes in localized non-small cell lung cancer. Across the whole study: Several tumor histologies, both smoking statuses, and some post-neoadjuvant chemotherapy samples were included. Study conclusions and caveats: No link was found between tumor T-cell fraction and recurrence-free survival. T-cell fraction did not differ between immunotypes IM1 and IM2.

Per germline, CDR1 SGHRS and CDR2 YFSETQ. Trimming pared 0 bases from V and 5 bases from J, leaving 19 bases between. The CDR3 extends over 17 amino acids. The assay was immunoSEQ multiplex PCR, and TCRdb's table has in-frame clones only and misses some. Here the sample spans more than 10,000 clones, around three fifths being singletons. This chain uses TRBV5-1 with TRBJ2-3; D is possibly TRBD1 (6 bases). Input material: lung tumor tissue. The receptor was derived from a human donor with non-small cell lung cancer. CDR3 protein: CASSLGAGVPRGDTQYF. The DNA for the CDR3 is TGCGCCAGCAGCTTGGGGGCAGGGGTACCGCGTGGAGATACGCAGTATTTT.